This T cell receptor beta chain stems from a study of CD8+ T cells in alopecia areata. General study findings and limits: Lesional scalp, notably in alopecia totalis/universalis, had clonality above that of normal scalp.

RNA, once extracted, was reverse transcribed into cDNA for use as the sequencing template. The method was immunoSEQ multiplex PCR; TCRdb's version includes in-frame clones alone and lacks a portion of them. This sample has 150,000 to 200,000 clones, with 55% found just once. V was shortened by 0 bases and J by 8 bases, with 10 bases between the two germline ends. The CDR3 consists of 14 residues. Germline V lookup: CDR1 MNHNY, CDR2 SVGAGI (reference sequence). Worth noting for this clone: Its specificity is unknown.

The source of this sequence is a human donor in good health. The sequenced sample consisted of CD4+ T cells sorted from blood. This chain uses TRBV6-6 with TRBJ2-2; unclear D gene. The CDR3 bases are TGTGCCAGCAGTTACTCGATTTACTCGGGGGAGCTGTTTTTT. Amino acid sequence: CASSYSIYSGELFF.